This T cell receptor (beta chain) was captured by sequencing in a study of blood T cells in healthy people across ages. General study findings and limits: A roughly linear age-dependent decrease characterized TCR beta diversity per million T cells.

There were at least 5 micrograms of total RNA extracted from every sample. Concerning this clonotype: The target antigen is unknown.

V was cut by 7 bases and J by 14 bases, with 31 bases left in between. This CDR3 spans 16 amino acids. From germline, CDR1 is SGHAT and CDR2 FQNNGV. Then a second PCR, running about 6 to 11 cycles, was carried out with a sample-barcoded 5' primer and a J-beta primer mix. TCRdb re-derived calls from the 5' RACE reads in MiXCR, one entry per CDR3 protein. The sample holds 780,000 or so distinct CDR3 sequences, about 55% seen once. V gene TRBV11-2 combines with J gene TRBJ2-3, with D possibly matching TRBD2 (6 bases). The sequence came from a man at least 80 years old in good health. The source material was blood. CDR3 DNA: TGTGCCAGCAAAACTATCGGGGGACGGGAGCACAGATACGCGTATTTT. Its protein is CASKTIGGREHRYAYF.